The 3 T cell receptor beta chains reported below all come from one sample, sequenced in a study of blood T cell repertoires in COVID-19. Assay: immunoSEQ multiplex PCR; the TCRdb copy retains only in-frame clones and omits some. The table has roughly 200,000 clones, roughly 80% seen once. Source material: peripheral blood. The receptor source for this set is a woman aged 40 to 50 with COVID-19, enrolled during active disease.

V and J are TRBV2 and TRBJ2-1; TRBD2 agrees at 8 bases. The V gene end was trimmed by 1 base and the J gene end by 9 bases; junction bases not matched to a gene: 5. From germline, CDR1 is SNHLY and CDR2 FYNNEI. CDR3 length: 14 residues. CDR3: CASSEGGLVIEQFF. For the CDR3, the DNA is TGTGCCAGCAGTGAAGGGGGACTAGTAATTGAGCAGTTCTTC.

CDR3 sequence: CASRPRQGLQETQYF. The CDR3 region has the DNA TGTGCAAGTCGCCCCCGGCAGGGCTTACAAGAGACCCAGTACTTC. The chain has TRBV12-2 and TRBJ2-5; the table names TRBD1, a call not compared with the DNA. TRBV12-2 is a known pseudogene. The CDR3 length is 15 residues.

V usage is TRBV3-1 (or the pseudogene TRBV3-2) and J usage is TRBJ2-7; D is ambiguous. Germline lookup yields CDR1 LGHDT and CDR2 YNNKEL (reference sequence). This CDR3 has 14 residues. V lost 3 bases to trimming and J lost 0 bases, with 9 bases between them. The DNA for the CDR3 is TGTGCCAGCAGCCACAACACAGACTCCTACGAGCAGTACTTC. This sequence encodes CASSHNTDSYEQYF.